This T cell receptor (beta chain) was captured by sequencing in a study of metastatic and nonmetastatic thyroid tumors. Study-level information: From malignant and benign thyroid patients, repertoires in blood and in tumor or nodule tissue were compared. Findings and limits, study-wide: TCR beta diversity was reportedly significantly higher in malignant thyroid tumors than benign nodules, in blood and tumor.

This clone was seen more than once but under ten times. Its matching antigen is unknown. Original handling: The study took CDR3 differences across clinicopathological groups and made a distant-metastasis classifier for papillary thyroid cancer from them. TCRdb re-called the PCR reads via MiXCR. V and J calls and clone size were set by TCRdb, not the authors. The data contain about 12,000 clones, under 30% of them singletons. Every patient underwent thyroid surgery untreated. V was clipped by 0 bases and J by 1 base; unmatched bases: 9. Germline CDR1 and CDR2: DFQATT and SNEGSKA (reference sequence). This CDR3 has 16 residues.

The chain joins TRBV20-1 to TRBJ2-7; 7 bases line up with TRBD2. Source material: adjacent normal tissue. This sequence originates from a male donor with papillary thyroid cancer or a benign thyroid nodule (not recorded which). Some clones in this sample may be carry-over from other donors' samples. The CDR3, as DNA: TGCAGTGCTAGAGATGGCCGGGCTAGCGGTTCCTACGAGCAGTACTTC. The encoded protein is CSARDGRASGSYEQYF.